Shown below are 11 T cell receptor beta chains from a single sample sequenced in a study of T-cell reconstitution after alpha-beta-depleted transplantation in children. A TCRbeta library incorporating unique molecular identifiers was prepared. TCRdb reprocessed the PCR reads via MiXCR and lists one record per CDR3 protein. Of about 190,000 distinct CDR3 sequences listed, more than 9.5% are singletons. The sequenced sample was PBMCs, obtained before TCRalphabeta/CD19-depleted stem cell transplant. The source is a boy younger than 10 with acute myeloid leukemia, due to receive a stem cell transplant.

This clonotype has at least ten counts. This chain connects TRBV5-1 to TRBJ2-1, with TRBD1 as a possible D gene (6 bases). There are 15 residues in the CDR3. V lost 3 bases, J lost 10 bases, and 20 bases lay in between. The germline CDR1 and CDR2 sequences are SGHRS and YFSETQ. The CDR3 sequence: CASSSQGYKVREQFF. In DNA form, the CDR3 reads TGCGCCAGCAGCTCCCAGGGGTACAAGGTTCGCGAGCAGTTCTTC.

Many counts were recorded for this clonotype. V gene TRBV27 combines with J gene TRBJ2-3; 11 bases match TRBD2. The trim removed 3 bases at V and 8 bases at J, leaving 7 bases unmatched. This CDR3 comprises 15 residues. The germline CDR1 and CDR2 sequences are MNHEY and SMNVEV (reference sequence). In DNA form, the CDR3 reads TGTGCCAGCAGTTTTAGTAGCGGGGGGGTTGGTACGCAGTATTTT. Protein product: CASSFSSGGVGTQYF.

At least ten counts were recorded for this clonotype. This sequence joins TRBV6-2 or TRBV6-3 and TRBJ2-7; D uncertain. Germline V CDR1 and CDR2: MNHEY, SVGEGT. The CDR3 is made up of 13 amino acids. The V end lost 0 bases, the J end lost 4 bases, and 7 bases lay between the germline ends. The CDR3 region is CASSYSITYEQYF. Written as DNA, the CDR3 is TGTGCCAGCAGTTACTCGATAACTTACGAGCAGTACTTC.

This clonotype was observed at least ten times. The chain joins TRBV20-1 to TRBJ1-6; 7 bases match TRBD1. The junction had 5 bases not matched to a gene; V was cut back by 6 bases and J by 0 bases. The CDR3 has 15 residues. Germline V gene sequence: CDR1 DFQATT, CDR2 SNEGSKA (reference sequence). As DNA, the CDR3 is TGCAGTGCAAGGGACAGAAGCTCCTATAATTCACCCCTCCACTTT. Its protein is CSARDRSSYNSPLHF.

This clonotype was recorded at least ten times. The gene calls are TRBV7-2 and TRBJ2-3; D is unresolved. This CDR3 has 12 amino acids. The V end was cut by 5 bases, the J end by 0 bases, with 3 bases between. CDR1 SGHTA and CDR2 FQGNSA come from the germline V gene. CDR3 region: CASSLSTDTQYF. The CDR3 coding sequence is TGTGCCAGCAGCCTTAGCACAGATACGCAGTATTTT.

This clonotype was seen many times. The rearrangement uses TRBV7-3 and TRBJ1-3; D perhaps matches TRBD1 (6 bases). CDR3 length equals 14 residues. Trimming removed 5 bases from V and 2 bases from J, with 10 bases in between. Germline V CDR1 and CDR2: SGHTA, FQGTGA. CDR3 sequence reads: CASSPTGTGNTIYF. The CDR3 bases are TGTGCCAGCAGCCCAACAGGGACTGGAAACACCATATATTTT.

Ten or more counts support this clonotype. V and J are TRBV29-1 and TRBJ2-1, with 11 bases fitting TRBD2. The germline gives CDR1 SQVTM, CDR2 ANQGSEA. There are 15 residues in the CDR3. The V segment lost 0 bases and the J segment 3 bases; nucleotides outside the gene matches: 1. CDR3 amino acids: CSVEDGTSGYNEQFF. In nucleotides, the CDR3 is TGCAGCGTTGAAGATGGGACTAGCGGCTACAATGAGCAGTTCTTC.

This clonotype was detected ten times or more. The chain employs TRBV5-1 and TRBJ2-3; 14 positions agree with TRBD2. Looked up from germline, CDR1 is SGHRS and CDR2 is YFSETQ. Trimming removed 3 bases from V and 2 bases from J; junction bases left unmatched: 8. The CDR3 runs to 18 residues. For the CDR3, the DNA is TGCGCCAGCAGCTCGGGACTAGCGGGGGTCCGTGACACAGATACGCAGTATTTT. Translating it yields CASSSGLAGVRDTDTQYF.

This clonotype was recorded at least ten times. The rearrangement uses TRBV3-1 and TRBJ2-1; D perhaps matches TRBD2 (6 bases). V was pared by 4 bases and J by 8 bases, with 9 bases between. CDR3 size: 12 residues. Germline assignment: CDR1 LGHDT and CDR2 YNNKEL (reference sequence). CDR3 amino acids: CASSPRRDEQFF. CDR3 DNA: TGTGCCAGCAGCCCAAGGAGGGATGAGCAGTTCTTC.

V and J are TRBV6-1 and TRBJ2-2; TRBD2 aligns across 10 bases. Germline V gene sequence: CDR1 MNHNS, CDR2 SASEGT. V lost 6 bases to trimming and J lost 1 base; unmatched junction nucleotides: 2. This CDR3 comprises 15 residues. The CDR3: CASRVAGGNTGELFF. The DNA for the CDR3 is TGTGCCAGCAGGGTAGCGGGGGGGAACACCGGGGAGCTGTTTTTT.

This clonotype was seen many times. This chain uses TRBV20-1 with TRBJ2-3; a possible D gene is TRBD2 (7 bases). V gave up 4 bases and J gave up 0 bases, with 20 bases separating them. CDR1 and CDR2 (germline): DFQATT, SNEGSKA (reference sequence). There are 17 residues in the CDR3. The CDR3 loop is CSATLIGGRLSTDTQYF. The DNA for the CDR3 is TGCAGTGCTACCCTTATCGGGGGGCGGTTAAGCACAGATACGCAGTATTTT.